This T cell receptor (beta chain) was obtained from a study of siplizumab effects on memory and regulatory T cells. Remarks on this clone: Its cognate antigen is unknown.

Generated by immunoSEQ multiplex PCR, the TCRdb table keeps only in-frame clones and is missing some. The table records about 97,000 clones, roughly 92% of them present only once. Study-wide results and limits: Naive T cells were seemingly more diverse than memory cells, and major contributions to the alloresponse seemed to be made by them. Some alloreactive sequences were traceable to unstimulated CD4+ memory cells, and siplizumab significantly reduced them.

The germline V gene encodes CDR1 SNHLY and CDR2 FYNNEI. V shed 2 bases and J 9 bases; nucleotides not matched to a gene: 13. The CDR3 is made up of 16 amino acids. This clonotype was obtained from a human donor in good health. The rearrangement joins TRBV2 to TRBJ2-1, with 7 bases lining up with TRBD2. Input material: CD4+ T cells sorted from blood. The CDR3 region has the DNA TGTGCCAGCAGTGAACTTGGCCTAGCGGAGGGATTTGAGCAGTTCTTC. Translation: CASSELGLAEGFEQFF.